This T cell receptor (beta chain) appears in the sequencing data of a study of neurological immune-mediated disorders (dated 2019 in TCRdb). Regarding the complete study: Among the approximately 34 multiple sclerosis patients, relapsing-remitting MS accounted for around 30 and secondary progressive MS accounted for 3. Peripheral blood TCR-beta repertoires from HTLV-I-associated myelopathy (HAM/TSP) patients, multiple sclerosis patients and healthy controls were compared by UMI-based sequencing. Longitudinal samples, technical triplicates and paired sorted CD4+ and CD8+ T-cell subsets, alongside PBMC samples, were included among the roughly 97 TCR-beta libraries. Of the 68 subjects in the cohort, about 14 were HAM/TSP patients, some 34 were multiple sclerosis patients, and approximately 20 were healthy controls. General conclusions and limits of the study: Across subjects, expanded clones never shared an identical CDR3 amino acid sequence, which suggests that the TCR-beta repertoires in every group were private. The MS cluster was not associated with any clinical or MRI features, and the authors stated that larger cohorts are needed. TCR clonal expansion was highest in HAM/TSP patients and lowest in MS patients, with MS patients falling below even healthy controls. Repertoires from 18 of 34 MS patients were grouped by phylogenetic analysis into a cluster of related CDR3 sequences, suggesting a possible repertoire-level signature.

cDNA synthesis used template-switch 5'RACE with a primer carrying a 10-nucleotide random unique molecular identifier tagging each TCR transcript. Each sequencing run produced over 160 million TCR-beta sequences covering 15-18 subjects. Total RNA was extracted with the RNeasy kit. The KAPA Real-time Library Amplification kit was used to amplify TCR-beta VDJ regions with primers for the TCR constant region and the 5'RACE anchor. Sample indexes and Illumina adaptors were added in a first PCR, after which library yield was increased in a second PCR. After Ampure bead purification, the TCR product of roughly 650 bp was size-selected on a 2% E-gel SizeSelection system. Library quality was checked on a Bioanalyzer, concentration was measured with Qubit, and libraries were quantified with the Kapa Library Quantification kit before pooling. An Illumina HiSeq 2500 was used to sequence the libraries paired-end at 2 x 150 bp. To increase sequence diversity, roughly 24-32% phiX was spiked into each library pool. The authors' analysis ran thus. The UMI-based MiGEC pipeline processed quality-filtered reads and removed over 75% of raw TCR sequences during error correction. VDJ genes were aligned to IMGT germline references, and clonotypes were defined by unique CDR3 amino acid sequence plus V-J genes. VDJtools evaluated clonal expansion, Shannon diversity and CDR3 relatedness (CalcPairwiseDistances, ClusterSamples); CLCbio workbench built phylogenetic trees. Clones with at least 8 unique UMIs were defined as expanded, with this threshold being based on coefficient-of-variation modelling across technical triplicates. TCRdb handled the public reads itself, with Q25 trimming in fastp and clone calling in MiXCR, and kept productive beta chains. All rows with the same CDR3 protein become a single entry with the most common DNA and genes. The V and J calls, along with clone size, are taken from TCRdb and not from the paper's own processing. This sample gives roughly 120,000 distinct CDR3 sequences in total; about 3.4% of them show up just once. The biggest ten clones account for over 1% of the sample.

As encoded in the germline V gene (reference sequence), CDR1 is SSHAT while CDR2 is FNYEAQ. At the junction V is shortened by 5 bases and J by 7 bases; bases outside the gene matches: 5. The CDR3 contains 14 residues, cysteine and phenylalanine counted. Here the CDR3 DNA is all that survives: 42 bases in frame from base 1. Libraries from unsorted PBMCs were made from 2 million PBMCs kept in RNAlater at -80 degrees C until RNA extraction. The multiple sclerosis patients were enrolled in a US clinical protocol that used magnetic resonance imaging to evaluate disease progression. PBMCs were separated from peripheral blood using Ficoll-Hypaque density gradient centrifugation and then cryopreserved in liquid nitrogen. On this clonotype: This clone's antigen is unknown. The sample holds no much larger clone one base away, and base qualities are not on file.

Sequencing was done on a sample of PBMCs. The chain joins TRBV7-7 to TRBJ2-1; 10 of the junction bases match TRBD2. This TCR derives from a woman in her thirties with multiple sclerosis. The nucleotide sequence is TGTGCCAGCAGCGAAGGACTAGCGGCAAATGAGCAGTTCTTC. The encoded protein is CASSEGLAANEQFF. Reference TRBV7-7 and TRBJ2-1 genes cover what lies past the CDR3, so the full variable domain is GAGVSQSPRYKVTKRGQDVTLRCDPISSHATLYWYQQALGQGPEFLTYFNYEAQPDKSGLPSDRFSAERPEGSISTLTIQRTEQRDSAMYRCASSEGLAANEQFFGPGTRLTVL.